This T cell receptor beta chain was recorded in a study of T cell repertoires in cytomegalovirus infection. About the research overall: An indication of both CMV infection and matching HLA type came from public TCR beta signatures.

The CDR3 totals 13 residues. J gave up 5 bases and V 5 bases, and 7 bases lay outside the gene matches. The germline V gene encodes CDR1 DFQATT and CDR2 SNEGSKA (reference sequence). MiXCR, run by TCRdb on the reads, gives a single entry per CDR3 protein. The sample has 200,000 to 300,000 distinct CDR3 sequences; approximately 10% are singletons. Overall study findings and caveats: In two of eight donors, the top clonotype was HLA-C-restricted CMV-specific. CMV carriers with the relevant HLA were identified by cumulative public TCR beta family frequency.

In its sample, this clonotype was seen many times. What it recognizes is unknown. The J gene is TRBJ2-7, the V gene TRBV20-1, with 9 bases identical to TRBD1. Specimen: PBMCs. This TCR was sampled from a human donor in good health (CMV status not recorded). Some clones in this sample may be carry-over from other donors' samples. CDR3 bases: TGCAGTGCTCAGGGGGACAGGGTGGACGAGCAGTACTTC. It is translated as CSAQGDRVDEQYF.